Listed below are T cell receptor beta chains from one sample, sequenced in a study of vaccination and CD4 T cells after COVID-19. TCRdb re-derived calls from the PCR reads in MiXCR, one entry per CDR3 protein. The profile shows more than 6,000 distinct CDR3 sequences, approximately 52% of them singletons. Their antigen targets remain unknown. Material for sequencing was CD4+ T cells from blood, cultured in vitro. Every receptor here comes from a human donor in good health. CDR3s include the opening cysteine and the closing phenylalanine or tryptophan. The D gene is left open where the match is weak.

TRBV6-5	17	TRBJ2-2	.	CASRYLWGRQDTGELFF
TRBV7-6	15	TRBJ1-3	.	CASSAGGQQGHTIYF
TRBV28	15	TRBJ1-2	TRBD1	CASSHGDRESYGYTF
TRBV20-1	14	TRBJ2-7	.	CSARTGTGLSPWYF
TRBV7-9	16	TRBJ1-5	TRBD1	CASSPGGGTGDQPQHF
TRBV4-1	18	TRBJ2-3	.	CASSHQRHGGRVRDTQYF
TRBV27	17	TRBJ2-3	TRBD2	CANSSILLAGAVDTQYF
TRBV6-1	15	TRBJ2-3	TRBD2	CASTYAGAGPDTQYF
TRBV20-1	14	TRBJ1-5	.	CSARSGGPNQPQHF
TRBV19	11	TRBJ1-2	.	CASSQGLGYTF
TRBV5-4	15	TRBJ1-4	.	CASSLGGGPNEKLFF
TRBV12-3/TRBV12-4	16	TRBJ2-1	TRBD2	CASSWPGTSGVNEQFF
TRBV10-3	14	TRBJ2-7	TRBD1	CAISPTGGGYEQYF
TRBV9	17	TRBJ2-1	TRBD1	CASSVALGTGAYNEQFF
TRBV24-1	16	TRBJ2-1	.	CATSDRGAGAYNEQFF
TRBV28	15	TRBJ2-2	TRBD2	CASSAGGPDTGELFF
TRBV5-1	15	TRBJ2-5	TRBD2	CATSGAGRSQETQYF
TRBV27	14	TRBJ2-7	.	CASSLSYNSYEQYF
TRBV5-4	14	TRBJ2-7	TRBD2	CASTISGGGHEQYF
TRBV4-1	15	TRBJ1-2	TRBD1	CASSAEKTGGGGYTF
TRBV7-2	13	TRBJ1-1	.	CASSLTGFSEAFF
TRBV14	17	TRBJ1-2	.	CASSQERGASANYGYTF
TRBV7-9	16	TRBJ2-7	.	CASSHRGSFSSYEQYF
TRBV11-2	15	TRBJ2-3	.	CASSLIELSTDTQYF
TRBV5-4	13	TRBJ2-3	.	CASSRGNTDTQYF
TRBV27	15	TRBJ2-3	TRBD1	CASSLSTGHADTQYF
TRBV19	16	TRBJ2-2	.	CASSTGVGALGGELFF
TRBV7-2	13	TRBJ1-1	.	CASSLKGAPRAFF
TRBV20-1	14	TRBJ2-5	TRBD2	CSVILAGYQETQYF
TRBV30	13	TRBJ2-5	.	CAFRRWGRETQYF
TRBV27	15	TRBJ2-7	TRBD1	CASSFRQGVNYEQYF